The entry below describes one T cell receptor (beta chain). In this sample, this clone turned up a few times. It lacks a known antigen. No base quality values were provided; no much bigger clone lies one nucleotide off. These data are taken from a study of OX40 agonist ivuxolimab in advanced cancers. About the study as a whole: Ivuxolimab, which targeted the costimulatory receptor OX40 (CD134), was an agonistic, fully human IgG2 monoclonal antibody. The dose-escalation cohort was over 70% male with a mean age of about 58 years, ranging from about 20 to 85. Intravenous ivuxolimab was administered to patients every 2 weeks at six dose levels: 0.01, 0.1, 0.3, 1.5, 3 and 10 mg/kg. Patients were allowed to have had prior anti-PD-1, anti-PD-L1 or anti-CTLA-4 therapy, and around 43% of the dose-escalation patients had been treated with checkpoint inhibitors. The paper reports the monotherapy dose-escalation portion (N = 52 patients) of the phase I ivuxolimab trial. Peripheral TCRbeta sequencing aimed to test whether ivuxolimab altered TCR sequence diversity and caused clonal T-cell expansion. Among the roughly 52 dose-escalation patients, around 20 had hepatocellular carcinoma, about 15 melanoma, 9 renal cell carcinoma and 9 head and neck cancer. Partial responses were achieved by three dose-escalation patients, of whom one had hepatocellular carcinoma and two had cutaneous melanoma.

The trial excluded patients who had a history of autoimmune disease or were on systemic immunosuppression. Peripheral blood for TCR sequencing was drawn from every dose cohort at baseline, at cycle 4 day 1 and at cycle 7 day 1. The samples were drawn from a first-in-human, open-label, multicenter phase I dose-escalation trial of ivuxolimab. Adults with locally advanced or metastatic melanoma, renal cell, hepatocellular, or head and neck squamous cell carcinoma were enrolled in the trial. Before TCR sequencing, CD4+ T cells and CD8+ T cells from peripheral blood were sorted into separate populations. The V end loses 4 bases and the J end loses 3 bases, and a stretch of 13 bases separates them. Including the terminal cysteine and phenylalanine, the CDR3 comprises 14 residues. Solely the CDR3 DNA is kept, with 42 bases framed from the first base. The germline V gene yields SNHLY for CDR1 and FYNNEI for CDR2.

Genomic DNA was extracted from sorted cells for sequencing of the TCRbeta CDR3 region. The immunoSEQ Assay was used to sequence the TCRbeta CDR3 regions. The table comes from immuneACCESS by way of TCRdb, which keeps in-frame sequences with V and J called. Part of the clones is missing from these tables; in studies checked, under half for an unresolved V gene and the rest for unknown reasons. The table for this sample lists about 73,000 clones; approximately 86% of them were counted only once. The ten largest clones add up to 0.75% of the sample. What the research found in general, with its limitations: Antigen specificity was not determined for the clonally expanded peripheral T cells. Low levels of normalized T-cell clonal expansion were also shown by some nonresponding patients. In the 0.1-3.0 mg/kg groups, partial responders were among the patients with the lowest normalized peripheral clonal expansion, particularly in CD8+ T cells. After ivuxolimab, expanded clones were on average more numerous among CD8+ T cells than among CD4+ T cells. At doses from 0.1 to 3.0 mg/kg, clonal expansion was seen in both CD4+ and CD8+ blood T cells between baseline and week 6.

This sequence uses TRBV2 and TRBJ2-7; the D gene is perhaps TRBD1, from 6 matching bases. Sample: CD4+ or CD8+ T cells sorted from blood, taken in a trial of the OX40 agonist ivuxolimab. The sequence came from an adult with an advanced solid tumor such as melanoma, head and neck, liver or kidney cancer. The sequenced DNA is TGTGCCAGCAGTGCCCAGGGGTCTGGCTACGAGCAGTACTTC. This is translated as CASSAQGSGYEQYF.